This TCR beta chain came from a study of cytomegalovirus exposure and HLA in healthy donors. Study in general: Later analysis reported that the roughly 130 validation repertoires shared the platform of the 650 to 700 first-cohort repertoires.

On this clone itself: Antigen specificity is unknown.

Sequenced by immunoSEQ multiplex PCR; TCRdb stores in-frame clones only, minus some. The data show about 110,000 clones, roughly 84% seen once. V was cut by 1 base and J by 0 bases, with 15 bases left in between. Germline-derived CDR1 and CDR2 are MGHRA and YSYEKL. This CDR3 contains 18 residues. Study conclusions and caveats: Listed as cytomegalovirus-associated were 150 or so TCR beta chains.

This sequence was found in a woman aged 18 to 35 in good health and CMV-seronegative. The chain combines TRBV4-1 with TRBJ2-2; D might be TRBD2 (6 bases). Specimen: PBMCs. The CDR3 reads CASSQGVMGLTNTGELFF. CDR3 DNA sequence: TGCGCCAGCAGCCAAGGAGTTATGGGACTGACGAACACCGGGGAGCTGTTTTTT.